This T cell receptor (beta chain) was found in a study of blood T cell repertoires in COVID-19. Background on the study: Sources were T cells, B-cell-depleted T cells, or PBMCs; the material itself was cDNA or gDNA.

The germline V and J ends were trimmed by 3 bases and 1 base, with 7 bases remaining between them. This CDR3 region has 14 residues. Looked up from germline, CDR1 is SNHLY and CDR2 is FYNNEI. This clone was recorded a few times. Assay used: immunoSEQ multiplex PCR; TCRdb lists only in-frame clones, some missing. The data show tens of thousands of clones, over 75% seen once. The sequencing input was peripheral blood. V is TRBV2 and J is TRBJ1-5; D is uncertain. The receptor was derived from an elderly woman with active or convalescent COVID-19. CDR3 sequence reads: CASSEGRSNQPQHF. In DNA form, the CDR3 reads TGTGCCAGCAGTGAGGGGAGGAGCAATCAGCCCCAGCATTTT.